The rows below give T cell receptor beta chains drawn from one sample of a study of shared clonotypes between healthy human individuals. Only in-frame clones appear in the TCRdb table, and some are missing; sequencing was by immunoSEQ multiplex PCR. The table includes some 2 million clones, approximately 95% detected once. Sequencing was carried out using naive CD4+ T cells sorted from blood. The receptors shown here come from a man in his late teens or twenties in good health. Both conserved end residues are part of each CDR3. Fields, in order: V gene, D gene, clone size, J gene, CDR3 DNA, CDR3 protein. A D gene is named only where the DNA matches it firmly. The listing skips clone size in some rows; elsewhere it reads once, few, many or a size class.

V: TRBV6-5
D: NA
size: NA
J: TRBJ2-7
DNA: TGTGCCAGCAGTCGAGCGGGCATGGCCTACGAGCAGTACTTC
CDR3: CASSRAGMAYEQYF

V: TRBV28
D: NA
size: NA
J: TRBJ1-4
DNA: TGTGCCTCTTATAATGAAAAACTGTTTTTT
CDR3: CASYNEKLFF

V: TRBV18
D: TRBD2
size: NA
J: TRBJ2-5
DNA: TGTGCCAGCTCACCACGGCGGGGGAGGGAGACCCAGTACTTC
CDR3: CASSPRRGRETQYF

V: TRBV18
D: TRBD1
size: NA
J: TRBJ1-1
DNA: TGTGCCAGCTCACAGGGACAGGTGAACACTGAAGCTTTCTTT
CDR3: CASSQGQVNTEAFF

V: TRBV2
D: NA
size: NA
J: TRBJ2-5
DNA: TGTGCCTCTGGGCGCGGGGAGACCCAGTACTTC
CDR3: CASGRGETQYF

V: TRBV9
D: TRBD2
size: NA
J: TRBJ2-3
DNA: TGTGCCAGCAGCATTGCTTCCGGGACTAGCGGATTGAGCACAGATACGCAGTATTTT
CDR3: CASSIASGTSGLSTDTQYF

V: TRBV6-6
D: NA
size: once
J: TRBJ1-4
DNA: TGTGCCAGCATCGATAATGAAAAACTGTTTTTT
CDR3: CASIDNEKLFF

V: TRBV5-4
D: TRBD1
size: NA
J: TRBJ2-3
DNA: TGTGCCAGCAGCCCAGAGCAGGGGGGCACAGATACGCAGTATTTT
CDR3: CASSPEQGGTDTQYF

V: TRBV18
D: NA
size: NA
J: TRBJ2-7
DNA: TGTGCCAGCTCACCAGCACAGGGATCCTACGAGCAGTACTTC
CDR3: CASSPAQGSYEQYF

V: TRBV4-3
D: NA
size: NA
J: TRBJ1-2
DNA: TGCGCCAGCAGCCAAGATGGGGGTTCCTATGGCTACACCTTC
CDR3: CASSQDGGSYGYTF

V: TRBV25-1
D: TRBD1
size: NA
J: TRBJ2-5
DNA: TGTGCCAGCAGAGGACAGGGCCAAGAGACCCAGTACTTC
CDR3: CASRGQGQETQYF

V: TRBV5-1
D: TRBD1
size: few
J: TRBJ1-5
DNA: TGCGCCAGCAGCCCGGGACAGGGTAATCAGCCCCAGCATTTT
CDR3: CASSPGQGNQPQHF

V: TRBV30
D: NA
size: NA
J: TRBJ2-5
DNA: TGTGCCTGGAGTGTAAGGCAACAAGAGACCCAGTACTTC
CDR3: CAWSVRQQETQYF

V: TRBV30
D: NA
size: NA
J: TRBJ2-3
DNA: TGTGCCTGGAGGCCCACTGGGAGAACAGATACGCAGTATTTT
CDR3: CAWRPTGRTDTQYF

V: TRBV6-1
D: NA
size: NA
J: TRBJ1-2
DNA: TGTGCCAGCAGTGGTGTCAGGGGTAACTATGGCTACACCTTC
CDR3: CASSGVRGNYGYTF

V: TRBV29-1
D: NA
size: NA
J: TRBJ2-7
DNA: TGCAGCGTTGGTCCTGTGGCGGGGATGCTCGAGCAGTACTTC
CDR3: CSVGPVAGMLEQYF